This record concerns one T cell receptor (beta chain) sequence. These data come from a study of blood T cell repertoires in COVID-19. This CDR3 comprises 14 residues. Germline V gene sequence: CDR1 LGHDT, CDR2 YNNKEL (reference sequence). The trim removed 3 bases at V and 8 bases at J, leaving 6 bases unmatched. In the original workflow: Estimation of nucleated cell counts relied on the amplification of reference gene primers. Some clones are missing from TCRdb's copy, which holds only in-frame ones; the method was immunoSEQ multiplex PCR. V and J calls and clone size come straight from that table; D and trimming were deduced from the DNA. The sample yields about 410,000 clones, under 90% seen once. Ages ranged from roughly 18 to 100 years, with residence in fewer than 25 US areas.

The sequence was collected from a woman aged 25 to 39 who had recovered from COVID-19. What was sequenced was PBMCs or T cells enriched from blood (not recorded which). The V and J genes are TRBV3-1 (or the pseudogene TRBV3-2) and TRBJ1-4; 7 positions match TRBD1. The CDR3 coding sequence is TGTGCCAGCAGCCAGCAGACAGGGCGCGAAAAACTGTTTTTT. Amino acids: CASSQQTGREKLFF.